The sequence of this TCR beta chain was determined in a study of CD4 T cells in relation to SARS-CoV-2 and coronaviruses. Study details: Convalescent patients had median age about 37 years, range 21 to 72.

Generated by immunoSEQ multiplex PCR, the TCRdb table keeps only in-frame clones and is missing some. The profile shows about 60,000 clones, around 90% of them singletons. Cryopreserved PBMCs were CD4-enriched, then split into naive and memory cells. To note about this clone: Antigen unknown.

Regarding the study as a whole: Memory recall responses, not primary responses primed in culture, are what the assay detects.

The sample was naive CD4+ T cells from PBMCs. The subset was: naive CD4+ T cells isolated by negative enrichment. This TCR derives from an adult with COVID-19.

The CDR3 DNA reads as TGTGCCATCACTGATAGGTCGTTCGGGGGCTCCTATGGCTACACCTTC. The encoded protein is CAITDRSFGGSYGYTF. The J gene is TRBJ1-2, the V gene TRBV10-3, with a weak D call TRBD1 (6 bases). Germline V gives CDR1 ENHRY, CDR2 SYGVKD. Trimming shortened V by 7 bases and J by 4 bases, and 22 bases separated the two germline ends. This CDR3 is 16 amino acids long.